This T cell receptor (beta chain) was sequenced during a study of cytomegalovirus exposure and HLA in healthy donors. Study summary: Among the roughly 400 genotyped donors, more than 70% were placed in the Caucasian-associated ancestry cluster. Study results and caveats: TCR beta sequences reportedly predicted most subjects' HLA-A and HLA-B alleles accurately. A highly shared variant cluster was judged a likely technical artifact.

Trimming removed 5 bases at V and 0 bases at J, with 8 bases between. This CDR3 is built from 14 residues. CDR1 is KGHSH, CDR2 LQKENI, per germline. Concerning this clone itself: Its antigen is not identified.

The primer mix had 60 Vbeta and 13 Jbeta primers. Repertoires were generated with immunoSEQ multiplex PCR, while TCRdb's copy carries only in-frame clones and drops some. This sample contains approximately 150,000 clones. Material for sequencing was PBMCs. This TCR was sampled from a woman under 30 in good health and CMV-seronegative. The rearrangement links TRBV18 to TRBJ1-3; D not certain. In DNA form, the CDR3 reads TGTGCCAGCTCAGAACACAGCTCTGGAAACACCATATATTTT. Translated, it gives CASSEHSSGNTIYF.